These 21 T cell receptor beta chains came from one sample sequenced in a study of T-cell memory formation after mild COVID-19 (dated by TCRdb to the early 2020s). The protocol used for the library was 5' RACE. Sequencing relied on an Illumina NovaSeq 6000. TCRdb applied fastp at Q25 and MiXCR to the public reads, then kept only in-frame beta chains. Here each entry gathers all rows of one CDR3 protein and keeps the most common genes and DNA. Within this sample are 350,000 to 550,000 distinct CDR3 sequences, with under 20% of them counted one time only. The ten largest clones take up about 22% of the sample. Sequenced: PBMCs or a T cell subset sorted from them (not recorded which). The origin of the receptors is a man aged 18 to 30 who had mild COVID-19 (a few samples of this study predate the infection). The sample titles of this study are shuffled in the database, so cell type and time point are left out; the donor was told from shared clones.

This sequence joins TRBV7-2 and TRBJ2-5; 9 bases agree with TRBD2. V trimming: 9 bases; J trimming: 5 bases; junction bases outside the gene matches: 7. Germline V gives CDR1 SGHTA, CDR2 FQGNSA. The CDR3 has 13 amino acids. In DNA, the CDR3 is TGTGCCAGTACTATCGGACTAGCGGAGACCCAGTACTTC. The encoded protein is CASTIGLAETQYF.

The chain links TRBV4-3 to TRBJ2-3; D is perhaps TRBD1 (5 bases). V shed 0 bases and J shed 1 base, with 8 bases lying between them. This CDR3 is built from 15 residues. Germline CDR1 is LGHNA and CDR2 is YSLEER. The CDR3 region has the DNA TGCGCCAGCAGCCAAGAAGGCAGGGGCACAGATACGCAGTATTTT. It encodes CASSQEGRGTDTQYF.

V gene TRBV19 combines with J gene TRBJ2-1; D might be TRBD1 (6 bases). The CDR3 loop spans 14 amino acids. V gave up 7 bases and J gave up 4 bases, with 14 bases separating them. The germline CDR1 and CDR2 sequences are LNHDA and SQIVND (reference sequence). The CDR3 here is CASMSRGLYNEQFF. For the CDR3, the DNA is TGTGCCAGTATGTCCAGGGGCCTATACAATGAGCAGTTCTTC. Looking up the rest from reference TRBV19 and TRBJ2-1 gives the full variable domain: DGGITQSPKYLFRKEGQNVTLSCEQNLNHDAMYWYRQDPGQGLRLIYYSQIVNDFQKGDIAEGYSVSREKKESFPLTVTSAQKNPTAFYLCASMSRGLYNEQFFGPGTRLTVL.

The rearrangement links TRBV20-1 to TRBJ2-3, with TRBD2 identical over 8 bases. This CDR3 is 14 amino acids long. From germline, CDR1 is DFQATT and CDR2 SNEGSKA (reference sequence). Trimming removed 6 bases from V and 0 bases from J; junction bases left unmatched: 5. The CDR3 DNA reads TGCAGTGCGCTCCGGGGGGGAAGCACAGATACGCAGTATTTT. It encodes CSALRGGSTDTQYF.

The rearrangement joins TRBV5-1 to TRBJ1-3; a weak D match, TRBD1 (6 bases). Germline values: CDR1 SGHRS, CDR2 YFSETQ. This CDR3 is 12 amino acids long. V was clipped by 6 bases and J by 2 bases, with 6 bases between them. CDR3 in amino acids: CASNRAGNTIYF. DNA for the CDR3: TGCGCCAGCAACAGGGCTGGAAACACCATATATTTT.

This sequence joins TRBV7-8 and TRBJ2-7, with D possibly matching TRBD1 (6 bases). CDR1 and CDR2 (germline): SGHVS, FQNEAQ. The CDR3 has 12 amino acids. The V gene lost 3 bases and the J gene lost 6 bases, with 9 bases spanning the gap. The CDR3 protein is CASSFRDTEQYF. The CDR3 nucleotides are TGTGCCAGCAGCTTCCGGGACACCGAGCAGTACTTC.

This clonotype was picked up a small number of times. The chain links TRBV3-1 to TRBJ1-6; D is unclear. Germline V CDR1 and CDR2: LGHDT, YNNKEL (reference sequence). The CDR3 covers 13 residues. V dropped 1 base and J dropped 10 bases, with 8 bases sitting between them. Here the CDR3 DNA reads TGTGCCAGCAGCCAAGCCCGAAGCTCACCCCTCCACTTT. Translated: CASSQARSSPLHF.

With regard to this clonotype: The final CDR3 position lacks the conserved phenylalanine or tryptophan, pointing to a likely read error. It is unclear where the CDR3 begins or ends on the DNA, so no DNA is shown, and the CDR3 is as TCRdb lists it. The J gene is TRBJ2-7, the V gene TRBV7-2; TRBD1 is the table's D call and was not checked against the DNA. The CDR3 is 11 amino acids long, termini counted. CDR1 is SGHTA and CDR2 is FQGNSA in the germline V gene. The CDR3 loop reads CASSLALRGGL.

The V and J genes are TRBV30 and TRBJ2-7; perhaps TRBD2 as D (6 bases). Germline V gives CDR1 GTSNPN, CDR2 SVGIG (reference sequence). The CDR3 runs to 11 residues. V was cut by 4 bases and J by 6 bases, with 10 bases left in between. In nucleotides, the CDR3 is TGTGCCTGGATCTCCGGGGGCGAGCAGTACTTC. It encodes CAWISGGEQYF. Complete variable domain (other parts from reference TRBV30 and TRBJ2-7): SQTIHQWPATLVQPVGSPLSLECTVEGTSNPNLYWYRQAAGRGLQLLFYSVGIGQISSEVPQNLSASRPQDRQFILSSKKLLLSDSGFYLCAWISGGEQYFGPGTRLTVT.

This clonotype has a single count. Here the CDR3 DNA reads TGTGCCACCAGTGAGGGGGACCGGAGGAGCACTGGGGCCAACGTCCTGACTTTC. It codes for CATSEGDRRSTGANVLTF. The gene calls are TRBV24-1 and TRBJ2-6; D possibly matches TRBD1 or TRBD2 (5 bases each). This CDR3 is 18 amino acids long. CDR1 and CDR2 (germline): KGHDR, SFDVKD. The V end lost 4 bases, the J end lost 2 bases, and 17 bases lay between the germline ends.

The chain has TRBV7-6 and TRBJ2-7, with 11 nucleotides matching TRBD1. The germline V gene has CDR1 SGHVS and CDR2 FNYEAQ. The CDR3 extends over 14 amino acids. The V and J ends lost 5 bases and 3 bases, in that order; junction bases with no gene match: 3. For the CDR3, the DNA is TGTGCCAGCAGCACGGGACAGGGGGTCTACGAGCAGTACGTC. Amino acids: CASSTGQGVYEQYV.

This clonotype showed up just a few times. The chain joins TRBV5-1 to TRBJ2-3, with no clear D. This CDR3 contains 15 residues. Germline-derived CDR1 and CDR2 are SGHRS and YFSETQ. V lost 0 bases to trimming and J lost 0 bases, with 8 bases between them. For the CDR3, the DNA is TGCGCCAGCAGCTTGGCGATGGTGAGCACAGATACGCAGTATTTT. Protein: CASSLAMVSTDTQYF.

This chain joins TRBV5-1 and TRBJ1-1; D perhaps matches TRBD1 (6 bases). CDR1 is SGHRS, CDR2 YFSETQ, per germline. Trimming stripped 4 bases from V and 1 base from J, with 11 bases between. The CDR3 consists of 14 residues. CDR3 in DNA: TGCGCCAGCAGCGAAGGACAGACGAACACTGAAGCTTTCTTT. Translated: CASSEGQTNTEAFF.

This sequence joins TRBV4-1 and TRBJ2-2, with D unclear. Trimming shortened V by 3 bases and J by 7 bases, and 15 bases separated the two germline ends. CDR1 MGHRA and CDR2 YSYEKL come from the germline V gene. This CDR3 contains 15 residues. This chain's CDR3 is CASSHPDVIFGELFF. For the CDR3, the DNA is TGCGCCAGCAGCCACCCCGATGTGATATTCGGGGAGCTGTTTTTT.

The chain carries TRBV28 and TRBJ1-2, with no clear D. Trimming shortened V by 7 bases and J by 2 bases, and 14 bases separated the two germline ends. CDR3 length: 14 amino acids. The germline gives CDR1 MDHEN, CDR2 SYDVKM. CDR3 bases: TGTGCCAGCACCCCCCTGGGGTCCAACTATGGCTACACCTTC. Encoded protein: CASTPLGSNYGYTF.

This clonotype was observed at least ten times. The genes are TRBV6-5 and TRBJ1-2; weak D call: TRBD1 (5 bases). The CDR3 covers 14 residues. Trimming stripped 3 bases from V and 2 bases from J, with 10 bases between. Germline values: CDR1 MNHEY, CDR2 SVGAGI. CDR3 bases: TGTGCCAGCAGTTATTCGCCAGGGAACTATGGCTACACCTTC. Translating it yields CASSYSPGNYGYTF.

The J gene is TRBJ1-5, the V gene TRBV15; D gene ambiguous. The CDR3 extends over 15 amino acids. Trimming left V 0 bases short and J 2 bases short, with 8 bases between. The V gene's germline CDR1 is LNHNV and CDR2 YYDKDF (reference sequence). Here the CDR3 DNA reads TGTGCCACCAGCAGAGATCTGCAGGGCAATCAGCCCCAGCATTTT. Amino acid sequence: CATSRDLQGNQPQHF.

Remarks on this clonotype: The CDR3 does not close with the conserved phenylalanine or tryptophan, likely indicating a read error. DNA for the CDR3: TGCGCCAGCAGCCCGGGGCGGGTTGCTTACACCTTA. Translation gives CASSPGRVAYTL. This chain uses TRBV5-1 with TRBJ1-2, with a weak D call TRBD1 (5 bases). V shed 4 bases and J shed 11 bases, with 15 bases lying between them. Germline CDR1 reads SGHRS; CDR2 reads YFSETQ. This CDR3 has 12 residues.

This clonotype was seen more than once but under ten times. V is TRBV25-1 and J is TRBJ1-6; D remains unclear. Per germline, CDR1 MGHDK and CDR2 SYGVNS. This CDR3 comprises 17 residues. The V end was cut by 3 bases, the J end by 7 bases, with 19 bases between. The CDR3 DNA reads as TGTGCCAGCAGTGAGCATCATCTCTACGGTCGGAATTCACCCCTCCACTTT. Amino acid sequence: CASSEHHLYGRNSPLHF.

V is TRBV19 and J is TRBJ2-3, with D perhaps TRBD1 (8 bases). The V gene's germline CDR1 is LNHDA and CDR2 SQIVND (reference sequence). Trimming removed 3 bases at V and 4 bases at J, with 20 bases between. CDR3 length: 17 residues. The DNA of the CDR3 is TGTGCCAGTAGTATTAATCGGGAGGACAGGGAGTCAGATACGCAGTATTTT. Translated: CASSINREDRESDTQYF.

The sample holds a few counts of this clonotype. V is TRBV5-1 and J is TRBJ2-3; 9 nucleotides match TRBD2. This CDR3 region has 16 residues. Germline CDR1 reads SGHRS; CDR2 reads YFSETQ. The trim removed 5 bases at V and 2 bases at J, leaving 9 bases unmatched. The chain's CDR3 is CASSREASGTTDTQYF. The CDR3 DNA reads as TGCGCCAGCAGTCGCGAGGCTAGCGGGACCACAGATACGCAGTATTTT.